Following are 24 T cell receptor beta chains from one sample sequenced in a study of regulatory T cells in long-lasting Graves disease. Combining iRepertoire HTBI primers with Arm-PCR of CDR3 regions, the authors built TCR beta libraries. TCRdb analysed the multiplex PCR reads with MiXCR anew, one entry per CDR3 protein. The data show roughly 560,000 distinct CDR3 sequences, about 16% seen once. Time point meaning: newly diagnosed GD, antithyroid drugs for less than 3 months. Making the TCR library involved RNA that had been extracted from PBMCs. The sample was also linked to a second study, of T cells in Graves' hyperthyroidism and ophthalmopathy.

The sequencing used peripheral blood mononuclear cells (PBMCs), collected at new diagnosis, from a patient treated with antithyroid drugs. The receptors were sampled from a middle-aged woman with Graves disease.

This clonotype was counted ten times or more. The CDR3 DNA is TGTGCCAGCAGTTTAACGGGGGGCTATCAGCCCCAGCATTTT. It encodes CASSLTGGYQPQHF. The V and J genes are TRBV28 and TRBJ1-5; perhaps TRBD1 as D (6 bases). In germline, CDR1 is MDHEN, CDR2 SYDVKM. The CDR3 sequence is 14 residues long. V lost 2 bases and J lost 5, with 10 bases in between.

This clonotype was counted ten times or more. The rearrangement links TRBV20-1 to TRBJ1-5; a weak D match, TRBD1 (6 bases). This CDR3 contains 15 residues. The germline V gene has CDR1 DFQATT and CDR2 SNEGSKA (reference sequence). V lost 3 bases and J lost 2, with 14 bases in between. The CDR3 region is CSASGGADGNQPQHF. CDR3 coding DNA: TGCAGTGCTAGCGGGGGGGCTGATGGCAATCAGCCCCAGCATTTT.

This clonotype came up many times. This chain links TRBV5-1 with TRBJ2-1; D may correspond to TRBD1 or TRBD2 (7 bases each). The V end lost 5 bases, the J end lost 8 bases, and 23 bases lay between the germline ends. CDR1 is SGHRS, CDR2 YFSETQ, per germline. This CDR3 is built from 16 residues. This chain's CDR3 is CASRPLGQGGGDEQFF. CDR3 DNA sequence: TGCGCCAGCAGACCTCTTGGCCAGGGAGGGGGCGATGAGCAGTTCTTC.

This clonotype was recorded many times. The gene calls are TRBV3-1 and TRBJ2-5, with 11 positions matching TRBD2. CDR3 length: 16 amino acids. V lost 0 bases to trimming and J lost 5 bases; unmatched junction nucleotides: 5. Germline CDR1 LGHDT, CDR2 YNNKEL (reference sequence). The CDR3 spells CASSQDGTSGGETQYF. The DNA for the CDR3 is TGTGCCAGCAGCCAAGATGGGACTAGCGGAGGGGAGACCCAGTACTTC.

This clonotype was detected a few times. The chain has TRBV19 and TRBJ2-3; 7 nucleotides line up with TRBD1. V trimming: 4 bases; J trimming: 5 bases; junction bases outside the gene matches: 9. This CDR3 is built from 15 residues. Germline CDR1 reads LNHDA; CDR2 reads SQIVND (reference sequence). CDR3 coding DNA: TGTGCCAGTAGTACCGGACAGGCCCCTGGAGATACGCAGTATTTT. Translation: CASSTGQAPGDTQYF.

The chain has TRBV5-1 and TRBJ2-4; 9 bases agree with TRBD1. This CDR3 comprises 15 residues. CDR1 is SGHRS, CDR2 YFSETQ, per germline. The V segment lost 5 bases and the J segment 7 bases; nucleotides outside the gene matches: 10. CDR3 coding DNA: TGCGCCAGCAGATACCGGACAGGGGACTTGAACATTCAGTACTTC. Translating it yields CASRYRTGDLNIQYF.

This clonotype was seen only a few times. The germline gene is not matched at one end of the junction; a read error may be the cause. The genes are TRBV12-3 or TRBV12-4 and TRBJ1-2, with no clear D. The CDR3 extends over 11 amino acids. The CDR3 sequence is CASSFGIPGSF. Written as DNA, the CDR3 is TGTGCCAGCAGTTTTGGAATCCCAGGTTCCTTC.

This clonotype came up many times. CDR3 residues: CASSEALIRDSFNEQFF. For the CDR3, the DNA is TGTGCCAGCAGTGAAGCCTTAATCCGGGACAGCTTCAATGAGCAGTTCTTC. The V call is TRBV2, the J call TRBJ2-1, with 7 nucleotides matching TRBD1. V was clipped by 0 bases and J by 6 bases; unmatched bases: 11. CDR3 length: 17 amino acids. Germline loops: CDR1 SNHLY, CDR2 FYNNEI.

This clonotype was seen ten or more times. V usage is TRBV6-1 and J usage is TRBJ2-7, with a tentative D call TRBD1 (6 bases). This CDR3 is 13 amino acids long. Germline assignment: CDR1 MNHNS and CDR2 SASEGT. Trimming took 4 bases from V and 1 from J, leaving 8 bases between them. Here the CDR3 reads CASSGTVSYEQYF. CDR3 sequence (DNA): TGTGCCAGCAGTGGGACAGTTTCCTACGAGCAGTACTTC.

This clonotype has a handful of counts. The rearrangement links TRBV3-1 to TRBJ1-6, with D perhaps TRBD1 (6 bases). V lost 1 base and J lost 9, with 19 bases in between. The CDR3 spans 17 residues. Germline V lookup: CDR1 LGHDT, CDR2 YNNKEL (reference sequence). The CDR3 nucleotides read TGTGCCAGCAGCCAAGTTCAGGGGCGAGGGTATGGTTCACCCCTCCACTTT. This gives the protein CASSQVQGRGYGSPLHF.

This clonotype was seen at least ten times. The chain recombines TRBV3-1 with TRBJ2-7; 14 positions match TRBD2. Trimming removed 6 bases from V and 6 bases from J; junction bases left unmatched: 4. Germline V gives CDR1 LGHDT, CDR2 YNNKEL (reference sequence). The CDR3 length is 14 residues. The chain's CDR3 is CASRTSGGAFEQYF. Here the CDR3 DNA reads TGTGCCAGCAGGACTAGCGGGGGGGCCTTCGAGCAGTACTTC.

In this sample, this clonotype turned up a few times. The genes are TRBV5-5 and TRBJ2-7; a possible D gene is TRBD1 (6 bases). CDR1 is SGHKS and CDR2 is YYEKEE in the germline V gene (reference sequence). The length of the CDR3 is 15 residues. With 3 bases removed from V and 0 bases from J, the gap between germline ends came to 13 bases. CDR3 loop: CASSYRDISSYEQYF. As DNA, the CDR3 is TGTGCCAGCAGCTATCGGGACATAAGCTCCTACGAGCAGTACTTC.

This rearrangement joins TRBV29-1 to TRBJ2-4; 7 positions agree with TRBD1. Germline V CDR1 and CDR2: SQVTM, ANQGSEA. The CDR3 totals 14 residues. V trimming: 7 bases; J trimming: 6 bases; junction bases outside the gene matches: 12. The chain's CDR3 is CSAEGTGDGNIQYF. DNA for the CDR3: TGCAGCGCAGAAGGTACAGGGGATGGAAACATTCAGTACTTC.

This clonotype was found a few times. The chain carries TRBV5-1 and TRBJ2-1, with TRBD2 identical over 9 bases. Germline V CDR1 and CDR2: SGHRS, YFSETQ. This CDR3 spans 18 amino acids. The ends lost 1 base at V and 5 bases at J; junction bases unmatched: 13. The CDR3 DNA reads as TGCGCCAGCAGCTTGTTGCCCCCGGGGCGGGGGGGCCACAATGAGCAGTTCTTC. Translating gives CASSLLPPGRGGHNEQFF.

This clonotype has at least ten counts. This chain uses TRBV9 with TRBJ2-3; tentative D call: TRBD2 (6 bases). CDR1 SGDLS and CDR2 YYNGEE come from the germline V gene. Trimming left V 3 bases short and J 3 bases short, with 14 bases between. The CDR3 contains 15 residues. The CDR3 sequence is CASSEILGLTDTQYF. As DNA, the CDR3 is TGTGCCAGCAGCGAGATCTTGGGACTTACAGATACGCAGTATTTT.

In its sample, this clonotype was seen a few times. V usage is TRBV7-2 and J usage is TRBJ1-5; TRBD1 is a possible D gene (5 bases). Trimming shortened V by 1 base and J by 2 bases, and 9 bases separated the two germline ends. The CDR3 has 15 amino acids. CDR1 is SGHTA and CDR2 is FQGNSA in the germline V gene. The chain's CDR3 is CASSLGTWGNQPQHF. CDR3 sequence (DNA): TGTGCCAGCAGCTTAGGGACATGGGGCAATCAGCCCCAGCATTTT.

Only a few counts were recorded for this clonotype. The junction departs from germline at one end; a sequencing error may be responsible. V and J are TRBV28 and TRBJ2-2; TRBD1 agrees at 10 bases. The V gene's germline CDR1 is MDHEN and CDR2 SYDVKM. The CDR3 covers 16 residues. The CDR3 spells CASSLSGTGVPGELFF. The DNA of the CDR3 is TGTGCCAGCAGTCTCTCCGGGACAGGGGTGCCCGGCGAGCTGTTTTTT.

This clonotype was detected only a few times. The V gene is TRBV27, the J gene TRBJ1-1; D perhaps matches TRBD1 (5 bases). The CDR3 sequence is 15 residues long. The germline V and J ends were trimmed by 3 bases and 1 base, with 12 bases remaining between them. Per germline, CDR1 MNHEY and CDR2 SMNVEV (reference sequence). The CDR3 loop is CASSFDSLGNTEAFF. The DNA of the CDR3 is TGTGCCAGCAGTTTTGACAGCCTGGGGAACACTGAAGCTTTCTTT.

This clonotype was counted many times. CDR3 in DNA: TGTGCCAGCAGTTTAATCGGGACGAGCTATGGCTACACCTTC. It is translated as CASSLIGTSYGYTF. V and J are TRBV27 and TRBJ1-2; possible D gene TRBD1, 5 bases. Trimming removed 2 bases at V and 4 bases at J, with 11 bases between. The CDR3 sequence is 14 residues long. The germline V gene encodes CDR1 MNHEY and CDR2 SMNVEV (reference sequence).

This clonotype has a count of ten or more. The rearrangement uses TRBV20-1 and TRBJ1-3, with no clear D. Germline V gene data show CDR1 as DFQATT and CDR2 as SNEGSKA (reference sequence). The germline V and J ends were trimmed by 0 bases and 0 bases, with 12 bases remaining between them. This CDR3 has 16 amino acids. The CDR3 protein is CSARDPGLFSGNTIYF. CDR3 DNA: TGCAGTGCTAGAGATCCAGGACTGTTCTCTGGAAACACCATATATTTT.

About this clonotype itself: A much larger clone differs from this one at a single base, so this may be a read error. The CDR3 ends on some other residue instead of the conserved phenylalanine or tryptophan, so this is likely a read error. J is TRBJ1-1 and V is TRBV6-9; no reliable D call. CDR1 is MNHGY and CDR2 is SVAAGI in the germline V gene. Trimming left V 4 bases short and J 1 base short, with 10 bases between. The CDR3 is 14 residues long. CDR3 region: CASSSIDSNTEAFL. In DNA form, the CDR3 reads TGTGCCAGCAGTTCAATCGACTCGAACACTGAAGCTTTCCTT.

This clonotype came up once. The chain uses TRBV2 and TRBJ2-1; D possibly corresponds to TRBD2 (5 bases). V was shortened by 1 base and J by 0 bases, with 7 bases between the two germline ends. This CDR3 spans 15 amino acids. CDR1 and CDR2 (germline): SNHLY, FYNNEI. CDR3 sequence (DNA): TGTGCCAGCAGTGAAGAGCGGAGCTCCTACAATGAGCAGTTCTTC. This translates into CASSEERSSYNEQFF.

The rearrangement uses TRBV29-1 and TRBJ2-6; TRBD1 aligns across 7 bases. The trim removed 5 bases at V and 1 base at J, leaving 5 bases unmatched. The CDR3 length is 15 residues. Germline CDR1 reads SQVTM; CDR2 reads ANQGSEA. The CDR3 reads CSVMTGNSGANVLTF. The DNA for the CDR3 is TGCAGCGTTATGACAGGGAATTCTGGGGCCAACGTCCTGACTTTC.

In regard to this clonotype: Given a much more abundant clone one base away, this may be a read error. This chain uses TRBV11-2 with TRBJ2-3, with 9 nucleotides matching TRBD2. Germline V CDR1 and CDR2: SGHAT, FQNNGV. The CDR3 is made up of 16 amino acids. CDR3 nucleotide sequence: TGTGCCAGCAGCTTAGGGGGACTAGCTCTCACAGGTACGCAGTATTTT. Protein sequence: CASSLGGLALTGTQYF.